Sequencing of this T cell receptor (beta chain) was carried out in a study of OX40 agonist ivuxolimab in advanced cancers. About the research overall: Three partial responders included one hepatocellular carcinoma patient and two cutaneous melanoma patients. Whole-study results and caveats: No determination was made of the antigen specificity of the expanded peripheral T cells. It was also the case that some nonresponders had low normalized T-cell clonal expansion.

Only in-frame clones appear in the TCRdb table, and some are missing; sequencing was by immunoSEQ multiplex PCR. The table records some 34,000 clones, 75% to 90% of them present only once. Per the germline V gene, CDR1 is SGHNT and CDR2 is YYREEE (reference sequence). Trimming pared 4 bases from V and 3 bases from J, leaving 19 bases between. This CDR3 spans 16 amino acids. A remark on this clone: Its antigen remains unknown.

V and J are TRBV5-4 and TRBJ1-1, with D possibly TRBD1 on 5 matching bases. This sequence was found in an adult with an advanced solid tumor such as melanoma, head and neck, liver or kidney cancer. Sequencing was performed on CD4+ or CD8+ T cells sorted from blood, taken in a trial of the OX40 agonist ivuxolimab. The CDR3 DNA sequence: TGTGCCAGCAGCCCCCCGGGGGAGACGGACTACACTGAAGCTTTCTTT. Its translation: CASSPPGETDYTEAFF.